This T cell receptor beta chain was identified in a study of blood T cell repertoires in COVID-19. Using immunoSEQ multiplex PCR, the repertoire was profiled, and TCRdb retains in-frame clones only, with some absent. Here the sample spans just over 650,000 clones, 75% to 90% being singletons. V lost 7 bases to trimming and J lost 3 bases; unmatched junction nucleotides: 5. The length of the CDR3 is 14 residues. Germline V lookup: CDR1 MNHEY, CDR2 SVGAGI. This sequence joins TRBV6-5 and TRBJ1-3; 8 nucleotides line up with TRBD1. This TCR was sampled from a woman between 18 and 29 years old with acute or convalescent COVID-19. The sequenced material came from peripheral blood. CDR3 DNA sequence: TGTGCCAGCACCGGACAGGGCGGTGGAAACACCATATATTTT. Translating it yields CASTGQGGGNTIYF.